Each of the 30 T cell receptor beta chains below was sequenced from the same sample in a study of blood T cell repertoires in COVID-19. Sequencing was performed with immunoSEQ multiplex PCR; in TCRdb, only in-frame clones are kept and a portion is missing. This repertoire shows some 430,000 clones, roughly 88% found once; its top ten account for roughly 0.66%. The sample consisted of PBMCs or T cells enriched from blood (not recorded which). These receptors originate from a man in his late teens or twenties who had recovered from COVID-19.

This clone has a single count. The genes are TRBV25-1 and TRBJ2-1, with TRBD2 identical over 10 bases. Germline CDR1 and CDR2: MGHDK and SYGVNS. Trimming cost V 4 bases and J 8 bases; bases outside gene matches: 5. The length of the CDR3 is 14 residues. CDR3 nucleotide sequence: TGTGCCAGCAGTGGTAGCGGGGGGATATATGAGCAGTTCTTC. Translated, it gives CASSGSGGIYEQFF. Looking up the rest from reference TRBV25-1 and TRBJ2-1 gives the full variable domain: EADIYQTPRYLVIGTGKKITLECSQTMGHDKMYWYQQDPGMELHLIHYSYGVNSTEKGDLSSESTVSRIRTEHFPLTLESARPSHTSQYLCASSGSGGIYEQFFGPGTRLTVL.

The rearrangement links TRBV5-4 to TRBJ1-2, with D maybe TRBD1 (6 bases). Germline CDR1 is SGHNT and CDR2 is YYREEE (reference sequence). The CDR3 is 16 amino acids. V was clipped by 1 base and J by 4 bases, with 17 bases between them. This CDR3 is CASSLTGLRDPYGYTF. Written as DNA, the CDR3 is TGTGCCAGCAGCTTGACAGGGCTTAGGGATCCCTATGGCTACACCTTC.

The chain combines TRBV12-3 or TRBV12-4 with TRBJ1-2; possible D gene TRBD1, 6 bases. V shed 7 bases and J shed 8 bases, with 14 bases lying between them. This CDR3 comprises 12 residues. The CDR3 loop reads CASNLQGGGYTF. Written as DNA, the CDR3 is TGTGCCAGCAACTTACAGGGTGGGGGCTACACCTTC.

DNA for the CDR3: TGTGCCAGCAGCTCACAACAGGGAGATAATTCACCCCTCCACTTT. Translation: CASSSQQGDNSPLHF. This chain connects TRBV7-2 to TRBJ1-6; perhaps TRBD1 as D (6 bases). The CDR3 runs to 15 residues. The V gene's germline CDR1 is SGHTA and CDR2 FQGNSA. Trimming took 4 bases from V and 5 from J, leaving 12 bases between them. The complete variable domain, with remaining parts taken from reference TRBV7-2 and TRBJ1-6, reads GAGVSQSPSNKVTEKGKDVELRCDPISGHTALYWYRQSLGQGLEFLIYFQGNSAPDKSGLPSDRFSAERTGGSVSTLTIQRTQQEDSAVYLCASSSQQGDNSPLHFGNGTRLTVT.

This clone showed up just once. The rearrangement links TRBV6-6 to TRBJ2-2; 8 bases align to TRBD1. CDR1 and CDR2 from the germline V gene are MNHNY and SVGAGI (reference sequence). The trim removed 5 bases at V and 6 bases at J, leaving 5 bases unmatched. The CDR3 length is 14 residues. The CDR3 spells CASSNRQGPGELFF. The CDR3 region has the DNA TGTGCCAGCAGTAACCGACAGGGGCCCGGGGAGCTGTTTTTT.

The gene calls are TRBV2 and TRBJ1-5, with D maybe TRBD1 (5 bases). This CDR3 has 13 residues. From germline, CDR1 is SNHLY and CDR2 FYNNEI. The V and J ends lost 7 bases and 7 bases respectively, with 14 bases between them. The CDR3 loop is CASTSQVEQPQHF. CDR3 DNA: TGTGCCAGCACCTCACAGGTCGAACAGCCCCAGCATTTT.

The chain has TRBV18 and TRBJ2-1; 7 nucleotides match TRBD2. This CDR3 spans 15 amino acids. The J segment lost 4 bases and the V segment lost 6 bases, leaving 9 bases of the junction unmatched. Per the germline V gene, CDR1 is KGHSH and CDR2 is LQKENI. The CDR3 spells CASSRTTGGYNEQFF. The DNA of the CDR3 is TGTGCCAGCTCGAGGACCACGGGGGGTTACAATGAGCAGTTCTTC.

The chain carries TRBV1 and TRBJ2-1; the table's D call, TRBD1, was not checked against the DNA. TRBV1 is a recognized pseudogene. The CDR3 has 17 amino acids. The CDR3 region has the DNA TGCACCAGCAGCCAAGACCCTGGGCAGTTTGTTTACAATGAGCAGTTCTTC. It codes for CTSSQDPGQFVYNEQFF.

This chain links TRBV10-3 with TRBJ1-3, with 7 bases aligning to TRBD1. The V and J ends lost 6 bases and 2 bases, in that order; junction bases with no gene match: 7. Germline assignment: CDR1 ENHRY and CDR2 SYGVKD. The CDR3 runs 15 residues. Here the CDR3 reads CAIRPDRDPGNTIYF. CDR3 DNA: TGTGCCATCAGACCCGACAGGGACCCTGGAAACACCATATATTTT.

This chain links TRBV7-6 with TRBJ1-1; no firm D call. Germline CDR1 and CDR2: SGHVS and FNYEAQ. V shed 3 bases and J shed 3 bases, with 11 bases lying between them. This CDR3 is built from 14 residues. The CDR3 DNA follows: TGTGCCAGCAGCTTTAGTCAGGCTGACACTGAAGCTTTCTTT. Residues: CASSFSQADTEAFF.

This chain uses TRBV7-8 with TRBJ1-6; possibly TRBD1 for D (5 bases). The V gene's germline CDR1 is SGHVS and CDR2 FQNEAQ. Trimming pared 3 bases from V and 10 bases from J, leaving 22 bases between. The CDR3 contains 17 residues. CDR3: CASSFPAGRKAPSPLHF. In DNA, the CDR3 is TGTGCCAGCAGCTTCCCCGCGGGACGTAAGGCCCCCTCACCCCTCCACTTT.

The CDR3 protein is CAISESNRNTEAFF. In DNA, the CDR3 is TGTGCCATCAGTGAGTCGAATAGGAACACTGAAGCTTTCTTT. The J gene is TRBJ1-1, the V gene TRBV10-3; D is undetermined. The V gene lost 0 bases and the J gene lost 1 base, with 6 bases spanning the gap. This CDR3 is 14 amino acids long. Per the germline V gene, CDR1 is ENHRY and CDR2 is SYGVKD.

This chain links TRBV9 with TRBJ2-7; a weak D match, TRBD2 (5 bases). Trimming removed 4 bases at V and 3 bases at J, with 11 bases between. The CDR3 sequence is 13 residues long. CDR1 is SGDLS and CDR2 is YYNGEE in the germline V gene. As DNA, the CDR3 is TGTGCCAGCAGCCCTGGACTGTTCTACGAGCAGTACTTC. Its translation: CASSPGLFYEQYF.

This clone was seen a handful of times. This chain joins TRBV6-5 and TRBJ1-6, with D maybe TRBD1 (5 bases). Trimming cost V 4 bases and J 5 bases, with 15 bases left between them. Germline CDR1 and CDR2: MNHEY and SVGAGI. CDR3 length: 16 residues. CDR3 protein: CASSSGTLNHNSPLHF. In DNA, the CDR3 is TGTGCCAGCAGTTCCGGGACTCTAAATCATAATTCACCCCTCCACTTT.

The chain recombines TRBV7-6 with TRBJ1-1; D uncertain. CDR1 is SGHVS and CDR2 is FNYEAQ in the germline V gene. With 5 bases removed from V and 5 bases from J, the gap between germline ends came to 12 bases. This CDR3 comprises 13 residues. The CDR3 loop is CASSPGSYTEAFF. The CDR3, as DNA: TGTGCCAGCAGCCCAGGTTCGTATACTGAAGCTTTCTTT.

The rearrangement links TRBV7-9 to TRBJ1-1; perhaps TRBD1 as D (6 bases). The germline gives CDR1 SEHNR, CDR2 FQNEAQ (reference sequence). Trimming took off 8 bases at V and 7 bases at J, with 20 bases between the two ends. The CDR3 is 14 residues long. CDR3 protein: CASVTGGVYIEAFF. CDR3 bases: TGTGCCAGCGTGACAGGTGGAGTATATATTGAAGCTTTCTTT. Complete variable domain (other parts from reference TRBV7-9 and TRBJ1-1): DTGVSQNPRHKITKRGQNVTFRCDPISEHNRLYWYRQTLGQGPEFLTYFQNEAQLEKSRLLSDRFSAERPKGSFSTLEIQRTEQGDSAMYLCASVTGGVYIEAFFGQGTRLTVV.

V gene TRBV5-6 combines with J gene TRBJ1-2; no reliable D call. The CDR3 sequence is 15 residues long. Germline lookup yields CDR1 SGHDT and CDR2 YYEEEE. V dropped 0 bases and J dropped 0 bases, with 9 bases sitting between them. The CDR3 spells CASSLVREANYGYTF. The CDR3 DNA reads as TGTGCCAGCAGCTTGGTTAGGGAGGCTAACTATGGCTACACCTTC.

There are a few counts of this clone. This chain uses TRBV28 with TRBJ1-5; 7 bases are shared with TRBD1. V trimming: 5 bases; J trimming: 2 bases; junction bases outside the gene matches: 15. The CDR3 spans 18 residues. The V gene's germline CDR1 is MDHEN and CDR2 SYDVKM. CDR3 residues: CASSLPATGVWGNQPQHF. The CDR3 DNA is TGTGCCAGCAGTCTGCCCGCCACAGGGGTATGGGGCAATCAGCCCCAGCATTTT.

This sequence joins TRBV5-1 and TRBJ2-7; 9 bases line up with TRBD2. V lost 1 base to trimming and J lost 1 base; unmatched junction nucleotides: 3. CDR1 is SGHRS, CDR2 YFSETQ, per germline. CDR3 length: 15 residues. CDR3 residues: CASSLRLAESYEQYF. CDR3 coding DNA: TGCGCCAGCAGCTTGAGACTAGCGGAGTCCTACGAGCAGTACTTC.

The rearrangement links TRBV27 to TRBJ1-2; the match to TRBD1 covers 7 bases. With V trimmed by 6 bases and J by 8 bases, 9 bases remained unmatched. The CDR3 sequence is 13 residues long. CDR1 is MNHEY and CDR2 is SMNVEV in the germline V gene (reference sequence). The CDR3 loop is CASRDRTGSGYTF. CDR3 in DNA: TGTGCCAGCAGGGATCGGACAGGTTCCGGCTACACCTTC.

The rearrangement uses TRBV11-2 and TRBJ1-2; 7 positions match TRBD1. CDR3 length: 16 amino acids. Germline assignment: CDR1 SGHAT and CDR2 FQNNGV. Trimming at V came to 7 bases and at J to 3 bases, leaving 14 bases not matched to a gene. In DNA form, the CDR3 reads TGTGCCAGCACCCTCAGTTCGGCAGGGGGTGACTATGGCTACACCTTC. Its protein product is CASTLSSAGGDYGYTF. The full variable domain, completed using reference TRBV11-2 and TRBJ1-2, is EAGVAQSPRYKIIEKRQSVAFWCNPISGHATLYWYQQILGQGPKLLIQFQNNGVVDDSQLPKDRFSAERLKGVDSTLKIQPAKLEDSAVYLCASTLSSAGGDYGYTFGSGTRLTVV.

The rearrangement links TRBV11-3 to TRBJ2-2, with D tentatively TRBD2 (5 bases). The CDR3 covers 13 residues. Germline CDR1 SGHNT, CDR2 YENEEA. Trimming pared 1 base from V and 6 bases from J, leaving 6 bases between. The CDR3 nucleotides are TGTGCCAGCAGCTTAGCGGAGGCCGGGGAGCTGTTTTTT. Protein sequence: CASSLAEAGELFF.

This chain joins TRBV9 and TRBJ1-3; no definite D call. There are 12 residues in the CDR3. Germline values: CDR1 SGDLS, CDR2 YYNGEE. V was cut by 4 bases and J by 11 bases, with 13 bases left in between. CDR3 protein: CASSTATGAIYF. The DNA for the CDR3 is TGTGCCAGCAGCACAGCCACGGGAGCCATATATTTT.

The chain recombines TRBV4-1 with TRBJ2-3; TRBD2 aligns across 10 bases. Germline V CDR1 and CDR2: MGHRA, YSYEKL. V lost 5 bases, J lost 8 bases, and 22 bases stayed unmatched. CDR3 length: 19 residues. The CDR3, as DNA: TGCGCCAGCAGCTCCGAACCTCTTAGACTAGCGGGTGGGAGAGGTACGCAGTATTTT. It yields the protein CASSSEPLRLAGGRGTQYF.

V and J are TRBV5-4 and TRBJ1-4; D remains ambiguous. Germline CDR1 reads SGHNT; CDR2 reads YYREEE (reference sequence). This CDR3 comprises 13 residues. With 0 bases removed from V and 7 bases from J, the gap between germline ends came to 7 bases. The DNA of the CDR3 is TGTGCCAGCAGCTTGGTCACCAGTGAAAAACTGTTTTTT. It encodes CASSLVTSEKLFF.

The chain carries TRBV7-2 and TRBJ1-2, with 8 positions matching TRBD1. CDR1 is SGHTA, CDR2 FQGNSA, per germline. The V and J ends lost 4 bases and 4 bases, in that order; junction bases with no gene match: 5. The CDR3 sequence is 14 residues long. The CDR3 spells CASSSGQDFYGYTF. The DNA for the CDR3 is TGTGCCAGCAGCTCGGGACAGGACTTCTATGGCTACACCTTC.

The chain combines TRBV9 with TRBJ1-1, with a tentative D call TRBD1 (6 bases). This CDR3 has 18 residues. The germline V gene has CDR1 SGDLS and CDR2 YYNGEE. The V and J ends lost 6 bases and 1 base respectively, with 25 bases between them. For the CDR3, the DNA is TGTGCCAGCACCCCCAGTCAGGGGATGTCGGTCAGGAACACTGAAGCTTTCTTT. It specifies CASTPSQGMSVRNTEAFF.

This chain joins TRBV6-1 and TRBJ1-5; 9 nucleotides line up with TRBD1. This CDR3 comprises 14 residues. V shed 2 bases and J 6 bases; nucleotides not matched to a gene: 2. Germline V gene data show CDR1 as MNHNS and CDR2 as SASEGT. The CDR3 DNA reads TGTGCCAGCAGTGAATGGACAGGGGTTCAGCCCCAGCATTTT. Translation gives CASSEWTGVQPQHF.

The chain combines TRBV9 with TRBJ1-1; D is perhaps TRBD1 (5 bases). Germline-derived CDR1 and CDR2 are SGDLS and YYNGEE. The V and J ends lost 3 bases and 1 base respectively, with 7 bases between them. The CDR3 is 13 residues long. The CDR3 DNA reads as TGTGCCAGCAGCGGGGGCCCGAACACTGAAGCTTTCTTT. Its protein is CASSGGPNTEAFF.

The chain uses TRBV6-1 and TRBJ2-3; D is perhaps TRBD2 (6 bases). The CDR3 extends over 19 amino acids. Per germline, CDR1 MNHNS and CDR2 SASEGT. With 2 bases removed from V and 5 bases from J, the gap between germline ends came to 26 bases. CDR3 nucleotides: TGTGCCAGCAGTGAAAAAGGCCCCCTAGGAGGGCCTCCCCGAGATACGCAGTATTTT. Translation: CASSEKGPLGGPPRDTQYF.